The 21 T cell receptor beta chains below were found in one sample sequenced in a study of response to subunit inactivated influenza vaccine. TCRdb itself ran the RT-PCR reads through MiXCR, one entry per CDR3 protein. The table shows 150,000 to 200,000 distinct CDR3 sequences, with about 12% occurring only once. This sample also appeared in a second study, on T cells expressing NK-cell markers. That source adds: For TCR beta, cDNA was produced by 5'RACE template switching with UMIs.

Sample: CD8+ T cells sorted from PBMCs, taken less than 13 days after vaccination. These receptors all stem from a man aged 50 or older who received an inactivated influenza vaccine.

This clonotype was counted ten times or more. The chain links TRBV24-1 to TRBJ2-3, with D unresolved. This CDR3 is built from 13 residues. The V end was cut by 9 bases, the J end by 6 bases, with 15 bases between. Germline V gene lookup returns CDR1 KGHDR and CDR2 SFDVKD. For the CDR3, the DNA is TGTGCCACCCGGTCGGGCACGACTGATACGCAGTATTTT. It encodes CATRSGTTDTQYF.

The V call is TRBV9, the J call TRBJ2-7, with TRBD1 matching 8 bases. CDR1 and CDR2 (germline): SGDLS, YYNGEE. This CDR3 comprises 14 residues. Trimming at V came to 4 bases and at J to 0 bases, leaving 3 bases not matched to a gene. This chain's CDR3 is CASSPTGASYEQYF. In DNA form, the CDR3 reads TGTGCCAGCAGCCCGACAGGGGCCTCCTACGAGCAGTACTTC.

The chain carries TRBV25-1 and TRBJ1-2, with D possibly TRBD1 on 6 matching bases. The germline V gene has CDR1 MGHDK and CDR2 SYGVNS. The CDR3 covers 11 residues. The V end was cut by 7 bases, the J end by 6 bases, with 9 bases between. CDR3 protein: CASTGADGYTF. CDR3 nucleotide sequence: TGTGCCAGCACGGGGGCGGATGGCTACACCTTC.

This clonotype occurred a few times. The chain links TRBV9 to TRBJ2-3; a weak D match, TRBD2 (5 bases). V was pared by 4 bases and J by 4 bases, with 10 bases between. The length of the CDR3 is 13 residues. Looked up from germline, CDR1 is SGDLS and CDR2 is YYNGEE. The CDR3 DNA is TGTGCCAGCAGCCCCCTCGGGGCAGATACGCAGTATTTT. Amino acid sequence: CASSPLGADTQYF.

V is TRBV10-3 and J is TRBJ1-4; D possibly corresponds to TRBD1 (6 bases). Germline V gene lookup returns CDR1 ENHRY and CDR2 SYGVKD. CDR3 length: 13 residues. The V end was cut by 10 bases, the J end by 3 bases, with 12 bases between. The CDR3 loop is CATAGDSNEKLFF. In nucleotides, the CDR3 is TGTGCCACCGCAGGGGACTCTAATGAAAAACTGTTTTTT.

The chain recombines TRBV7-9 with TRBJ2-1, with TRBD1 matching over 7 bases. CDR1 SEHNR and CDR2 FQNEAQ come from the germline V gene (reference sequence). CDR3 length equals 16 residues. The V segment lost 7 bases and the J segment 3 bases; nucleotides outside the gene matches: 12. The CDR3 reads CASKSPPGQDYNEQFF. The CDR3 DNA follows: TGTGCCAGCAAATCCCCCCCCGGACAGGACTACAATGAGCAGTTCTTC.

Only a few counts were recorded for this clonotype. The chain joins TRBV7-2 to TRBJ2-1; D might be TRBD1 (5 bases). V lost 3 bases and J 3 bases, leaving 6 bases between the germline ends. The CDR3 contains 13 residues. Germline values: CDR1 SGHTA, CDR2 FQGNSA. Here the CDR3 DNA reads TGTGCCAGCAGCTTTGGACACTACAATGAGCAGTTCTTC. Its translation is CASSFGHYNEQFF.

This clonotype was observed at least ten times. V usage is TRBV12-3 or TRBV12-4 and J usage is TRBJ2-1; D remains ambiguous. Trimming removed 2 bases from V and 6 bases from J, with 8 bases in between. This CDR3 has 13 amino acids. The CDR3 is CASSLITFNEQFF. The CDR3 DNA reads TGTGCCAGCAGTTTAATCACGTTCAATGAGCAGTTCTTC.

Ten or more counts support this clonotype. The chain is built from TRBV7-8 and TRBJ2-5, with D uncertain. Trimming cost V 4 bases and J 7 bases, with 7 bases left between them. Germline CDR1 and CDR2: SGHVS and FQNEAQ. The CDR3 length is 11 residues. For the CDR3, the DNA is TGTGCCAGCAGCTGGACCGGGACCCAGTACTTC. It specifies CASSWTGTQYF.

This chain connects TRBV19 to TRBJ2-2, with D uncertain. Germline V gene lookup returns CDR1 LNHDA and CDR2 SQIVND (reference sequence). V lost 6 bases, J lost 3 bases, and 8 bases lay in between. This CDR3 is built from 13 residues. CDR3 region: CASSWGYTGELFF. The CDR3 nucleotides read TGTGCCAGTAGCTGGGGATACACCGGGGAGCTGTTTTTT.

The rearrangement joins TRBV2 to TRBJ2-1; the D gene is possibly TRBD2 (6 bases). V shed 7 bases and J shed 4 bases, with 8 bases lying between them. Germline V gene sequence: CDR1 SNHLY, CDR2 FYNNEI. The CDR3 is made up of 12 amino acids. The CDR3 protein is CASMGLYNEQFF. The CDR3 region has the DNA TGTGCCAGCATGGGACTGTACAATGAGCAGTTCTTC.

This clonotype has ten or more counts. The chain couples TRBV7-9 to TRBJ2-5, with TRBD2 matching 14 bases. Germline V CDR1 and CDR2: SEHNR, FQNEAQ (reference sequence). V lost 2 bases to trimming and J lost 5 bases; unmatched junction nucleotides: 10. The CDR3 contains 18 residues. The CDR3 region is CASSLPEGTSGRAETQYF. Here the CDR3 DNA reads TGTGCCAGCAGCTTACCCGAGGGGACTAGCGGGAGAGCGGAGACCCAGTACTTC.

This clonotype was recorded a few times. This chain uses TRBV4-3 with TRBJ2-7; 7 bases line up with TRBD2. The CDR3 totals 16 residues. CDR1 LGHNA and CDR2 YSLEER come from the germline V gene. J was trimmed by 1 base and V by 0 bases; bases with no gene match: 6. CDR3 in DNA: TGCGCCAGCAGCCAAGATTGGCGGGGAGGGTCCTACGAGCAGTACTTC. It is translated as CASSQDWRGGSYEQYF.

This clonotype was found many times. This chain uses TRBV4-1 with TRBJ2-1; D gene ambiguous. Germline V gene lookup returns CDR1 MGHRA and CDR2 YSYEKL. Trimming took 3 bases from V and 6 from J, leaving 9 bases between them. The CDR3 loop spans 13 amino acids. Here the CDR3 DNA reads TGCGCCAGCAGCCAGTCGCTCGGCAATGAGCAGTTCTTC. It translates to CASSQSLGNEQFF.

In its sample, this clonotype was seen many times. The chain has TRBV20-1 and TRBJ2-3; 11 nucleotides agree with TRBD2. The CDR3 sequence is 16 residues long. V lost 2 bases and J lost 2; bases outside the gene matches: 6. Germline-derived CDR1 and CDR2 are DFQATT and SNEGSKA (reference sequence). CDR3 coding DNA: TGCAGTGCTAGAACTGGGACTAGCGGATACACAGATACGCAGTATTTT. Translated, it gives CSARTGTSGYTDTQYF.

V gene TRBV12-5 combines with J gene TRBJ2-3; TRBD2 agrees at 10 bases. V dropped 5 bases and J dropped 2; count of bases not matched to a gene: 10. CDR3 length equals 17 residues. CDR1 and CDR2 (germline): LGHNT, FRNRAP. CDR3 loop: CASGPGTSVSFTDTQYF. The DNA for the CDR3 is TGTGCTAGTGGTCCCGGGACTAGCGTTTCATTCACAGATACGCAGTATTTT.

This clonotype was observed a few times. The chain has TRBV20-1 and TRBJ2-1; 14 bases line up with TRBD2. With V trimmed by 1 base and J by 0 bases, 5 bases remained unmatched. Germline V gene sequence: CDR1 DFQATT, CDR2 SNEGSKA (reference sequence). The CDR3 has 18 amino acids. CDR3 sequence (DNA): TGCAGTGCTAGAGGGGGACTAGCGGGAGCCCGCTCCTACAATGAGCAGTTCTTC. Residues: CSARGGLAGARSYNEQFF.

V and J are TRBV7-3 and TRBJ2-1; TRBD2 matches at 9 bases. The CDR3 extends over 15 amino acids. V lost 5 bases to trimming and J lost 2 bases; unmatched junction nucleotides: 4. The germline V gene has CDR1 SGHTA and CDR2 FQGTGA. Here the CDR3 DNA reads TGTGCCAGCAGCATCCTAGCGGGGCCCTACAATGAGCAGTTCTTC. It specifies CASSILAGPYNEQFF.

The genes are TRBV6-1 and TRBJ2-3, with D uncertain. The CDR3 sequence is 15 residues long. Germline-derived CDR1 and CDR2 are MNHNS and SASEGT. The V end was cut by 7 bases, the J end by 4 bases, with 18 bases between. The DNA of the CDR3 is TGTGCCAGCACCACCGGACGGCCAGGCGCAGATACGCAGTATTTT. Encoded protein: CASTTGRPGADTQYF.

The table lists this clonotype with a few counts. The chain employs TRBV5-8 and TRBJ2-7; D is undetermined. Trimming took off 4 bases at V and 6 bases at J, with 14 bases between the two ends. The CDR3 extends over 13 amino acids. CDR1 is SGHTS, CDR2 YDEGEE, per germline. The CDR3 loop reads CASSLRYPFEQYF. CDR3 nucleotide sequence: TGTGCCAGCAGCCTCAGATACCCCTTCGAGCAGTACTTC.

The chain links TRBV4-2 to TRBJ1-1; 7 bases fit TRBD1. There are 16 residues in the CDR3. The V gene end was trimmed by 0 bases and the J gene end by 1 base; junction bases not matched to a gene: 5. Germline values: CDR1 LGHNA, CDR2 YNFKEQ. In nucleotides, the CDR3 is TGTGCCAGCAGCCAAGATCCGAGGACAGGGAACACTGAAGCTTTCTTT. Translation gives CASSQDPRTGNTEAFF.